Listed here are 4 T cell receptor beta chains from one sample, sequenced in a study of CXCR3-negative and CXCR3-positive naive CD8 T cells. Antigens for these TCRs are unknown. It was by 5' RACE with UMI labels that the TRB cDNA libraries were prepared. TCRdb reprocessed the 5' RACE reads, keeping one entry per CDR3 protein, no DNA. The listing records approximately 98,000 distinct CDR3 sequences. Whole-study findings and limits: More hydrophobic TRB CDR3s occurred in CXCR3-positive than in CXCR3-negative naive cells.

Material for sequencing was naive CXCR3+ CD8+ T cells from blood. Specified subset: CD45RO-CCR7+CD27+CD95- naive CD8+ T cells expressing CXCR3 (TNR3+). The receptors were sampled from a human donor in good health. Some clones in this sample may be carry-over from other donors' samples.

The chain joins TRBV14 to TRBJ2-1; there is no DNA to check the TCRdb D call of TRBD1. The CDR3 has 19 amino acids. CDR1 and CDR2 from the germline V gene are SGHDN and FVKESK. The CDR3 region is CASSQDGGQYLTSYNEQFF.

The chain links TRBV7-9 to TRBJ2-1; TCRdb returns TRBD1, unconfirmable since there is no DNA. This CDR3 spans 12 amino acids. Looked up from germline, CDR1 is SEHNR and CDR2 is FQNEAQ (reference sequence). CDR3: CATAAAPNEQFF.

The rearrangement links TRBV6-1 to TRBJ2-6. CDR1 is MNHNS, CDR2 SASEGT, per germline. This CDR3 has 15 amino acids. The CDR3 reads CASSEEYSGANVLTF.

CDR3: CASTGRPREHTDTQYF. The chain combines TRBV13 with TRBJ2-3; the D call from TCRdb, TRBD2, cannot be confirmed without DNA. Germline V gene data show CDR1 as PRHDT and CDR2 as FYEKMQ (reference sequence). The CDR3 runs 16 residues.